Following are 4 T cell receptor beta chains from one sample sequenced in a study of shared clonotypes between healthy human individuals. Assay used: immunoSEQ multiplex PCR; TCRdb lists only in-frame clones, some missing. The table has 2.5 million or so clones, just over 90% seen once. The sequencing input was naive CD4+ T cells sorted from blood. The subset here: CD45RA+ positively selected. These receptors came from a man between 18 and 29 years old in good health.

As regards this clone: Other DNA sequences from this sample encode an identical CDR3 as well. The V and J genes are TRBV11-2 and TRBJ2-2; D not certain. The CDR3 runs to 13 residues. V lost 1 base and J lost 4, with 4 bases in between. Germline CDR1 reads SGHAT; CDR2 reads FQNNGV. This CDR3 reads CASSLGSTGELFF. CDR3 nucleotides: TGTGCCAGCAGCTTAGGGTCCACCGGGGAGCTGTTTTTT.

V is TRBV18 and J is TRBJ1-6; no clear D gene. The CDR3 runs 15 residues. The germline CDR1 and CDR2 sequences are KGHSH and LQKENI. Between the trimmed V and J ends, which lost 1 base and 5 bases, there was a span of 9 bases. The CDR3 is CASSPLAADNSPLHF. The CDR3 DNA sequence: TGTGCCAGCTCACCACTCGCGGCCGATAATTCACCCCTCCACTTT.

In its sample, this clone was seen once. The CDR3 coding sequence is TGTGCCAGCAGCCCTCCCCCACGCGGGGGCCGCGCTGAAGCTTTCTTT. This encodes CASSPPPRGGRAEAFF. The chain couples TRBV27 to TRBJ1-1, with D perhaps matching TRBD1 (6 bases). The CDR3 covers 16 residues. V lost 6 bases to trimming and J lost 6 bases, with 23 bases between them. Germline assignment: CDR1 MNHEY and CDR2 SMNVEV (reference sequence).

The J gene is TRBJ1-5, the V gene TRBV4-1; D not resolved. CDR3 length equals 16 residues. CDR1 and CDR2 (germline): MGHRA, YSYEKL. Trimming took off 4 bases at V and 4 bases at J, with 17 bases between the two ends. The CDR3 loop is CASSRLLTSPNQPQHF. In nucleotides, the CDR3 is TGCGCCAGCAGCCGGTTACTTACATCCCCGAATCAGCCCCAGCATTTT.